This T cell receptor beta chain emerged from a study of T cell clonality in common variable immunodeficiency. This clone was detected many times. Read sequence stops 3 residues before the CDR3 end, and the germline J gene provides the missing end. Generated by immunoSEQ multiplex PCR, the TCRdb table keeps only in-frame clones and is missing some. Listed for the sample are about 42,000 clones, none seen a single time. The V end was cut by 8 bases, the J end by 1 base, with 14 bases between. The CDR3 has 15 amino acids. Germline-derived CDR1 and CDR2 are MDHEN and SYDVKM. This receptor was identified in a person aged 18 to 70 in good health. The sequenced sample consisted of peripheral blood mononuclear cells. The V call is TRBV28, the J call TRBJ2-2, with D perhaps TRBD1 (6 bases). Incomplete CDR3 DNA: TGTGCCAGCGGACTGGGGACACTGAACACCGGGGAG. It translates to CASGLGTLNTGE. The complete CDR3 reads CASGLGTLNTGELFF.